This passage covers 8 T cell receptor beta chains from one sample sequenced in a study of shared clonotypes between healthy human individuals. The method was immunoSEQ multiplex PCR; TCRdb's version includes in-frame clones alone and lacks a portion of them. The data contain about 700,000 clones, around two thirds of them seen just once; the ten biggest clones take up about 1.8%. The sample taken for sequencing was memory CD4+ T cells sorted from blood. As for subset: CD45RA-negative fraction. The source of these receptors is a woman in her twenties or thirties in good health.

The chain has TRBV7-2 and TRBJ2-1; 10 bases map to TRBD2. The CDR3 extends over 16 amino acids. Germline loops: CDR1 SGHTA, CDR2 FQGNSA. V dropped 4 bases and J dropped 2; count of bases not matched to a gene: 5. This chain's CDR3 is CASSSDSGRPYNEQFF. The CDR3 DNA reads TGTGCCAGCAGCTCCGATAGCGGGAGGCCCTACAATGAGCAGTTCTTC.

The chain is built from TRBV7-8 and TRBJ2-7, with a possible D match to TRBD1 (6 bases). This CDR3 contains 14 residues. Trimming stripped 2 bases from V and 4 bases from J, with 12 bases between. In germline, CDR1 is SGHVS, CDR2 FQNEAQ. In nucleotides, the CDR3 is TGTGCCAGCAGCTTATCGGTAGGGGGTTACGAGCAGTACTTC. Its protein product is CASSLSVGGYEQYF.

The J gene is TRBJ2-1, the V gene TRBV4-2; D unresolved. Trimming took 1 base from V and 0 from J, leaving 13 bases between them. CDR1 and CDR2 (germline): LGHNA, YNFKEQ. This CDR3 region has 17 residues. The CDR3 DNA sequence: TGTGCCAGCAGCCAAGCCGGACGGTGGAGCTCCTACAATGAGCAGTTCTTC. This translates into CASSQAGRWSSYNEQFF.

The chain links TRBV4-1 to TRBJ2-7; 12 bases are a match to TRBD2. Looked up from germline, CDR1 is MGHRA and CDR2 is YSYEKL. Unmatched junction bases numbered 7, after V lost 1 base and J lost 0 bases. This CDR3 has 18 amino acids. The CDR3 nucleotides read TGCGCCAGCAGCCAAGTTCTAGCGGGAGGGTCATACTCCTACGAGCAGTACTTC. Encoded protein: CASSQVLAGGSYSYEQYF.

This clone was counted a single time. J is TRBJ2-7 and V is TRBV2; D is unresolved. Looked up from germline, CDR1 is SNHLY and CDR2 is FYNNEI. This CDR3 contains 15 residues. The V end was cut by 4 bases, the J end by 6 bases, with 19 bases between. CDR3 in amino acids: CASSGPPRNSLEQYF. CDR3 nucleotide sequence: TGTGCCAGCAGTGGACCCCCGAGGAACTCCCTCGAGCAGTACTTC.

This chain connects TRBV2 to TRBJ2-6; 8 bases are a match to TRBD1. The CDR3 sequence is 17 residues long. Unmatched junction bases numbered 7, after V lost 6 bases and J lost 0 bases. Per the germline V gene, CDR1 is SNHLY and CDR2 is FYNNEI. The CDR3 loop is CASRPGQGNSGANVLTF. For the CDR3, the DNA is TGTGCCAGCAGACCCGGACAGGGAAACTCTGGGGCCAACGTCCTGACTTTC.

This clone was counted only a few times. This chain joins TRBV27 and TRBJ2-7; TRBD1 matches 7 bases. V gave up 4 bases and J gave up 1 base; unmatched junction bases: 4. This CDR3 region has 14 residues. CDR1 is MNHEY and CDR2 is SMNVEV in the germline V gene (reference sequence). The CDR3 reads CASSSGGQSYEQYF. The CDR3 DNA is TGTGCCAGCAGTTCAGGGGGTCAGTCCTACGAGCAGTACTTC.

The chain couples TRBV11-2 to TRBJ1-1; 8 bases agree with TRBD1. Germline V gene data show CDR1 as SGHAT and CDR2 as FQNNGV. J was trimmed by 5 bases and V by 4 bases; bases with no gene match: 12. This CDR3 is built from 16 residues. The CDR3: CASSSRVDRGDTEAFF. CDR3 sequence (DNA): TGTGCCAGCAGCTCACGTGTAGACAGGGGAGATACTGAAGCTTTCTTT.